The 4 T cell receptor beta chains given below trace back to one sample, sequenced in a study of CD8 T cells in ankylosing spondylitis. In TCRdb, the 5' RACE reads were re-called with MiXCR into one record per CDR3 protein. Of fewer than 250,000 distinct CDR3 sequences in the sample, around 32% were seen once. Sample: blood, either unsorted or a sorted T cell fraction (not recorded which). These receptors all stem from a male donor with ankylosing spondylitis or in good health (not recorded which).

The chain uses TRBV12-3 or TRBV12-4 and TRBJ2-4; perhaps TRBD1 as D (6 bases). The CDR3 covers 15 residues. Deletions cut 4 bases from V and 2 bases from J, with 12 bases between. The CDR3 DNA reads as TGTGCCAGCAGTTACCCACAGGGATCCAAAAACATTCAGTACTTC. It codes for CASSYPQGSKNIQYF.

This clonotype has more than one count but fewer than ten. V and J are TRBV10-3 and TRBJ2-6; perhaps TRBD1 as D (6 bases). The CDR3 is made up of 16 amino acids. V was pared by 10 bases and J by 0 bases, with 16 bases between. Germline CDR1 is ENHRY and CDR2 is SYGVKD. The CDR3 here is CATRTETHSGANVLTF. For the CDR3, the DNA is TGTGCCACCAGGACAGAAACTCACTCTGGGGCCAACGTCCTGACTTTC.

This clonotype was seen a few times. The V gene is TRBV27, the J gene TRBJ2-3, with D possibly called TRBD1 or TRBD2 (5 bases each). V was shortened by 8 bases and J by 5 bases, with 8 bases between the two germline ends. The CDR3 spans 11 residues. Germline assignment: CDR1 MNHEY and CDR2 SMNVEV (reference sequence). The DNA of the CDR3 is TGTGCCAGCCTGGGGGAAGATACGCAGTATTTT. This encodes CASLGEDTQYF.

This clonotype was counted a few times. The gene calls are TRBV12-3 or TRBV12-4 and TRBJ2-3; no firm D call. The CDR3 has 14 amino acids. V was clipped by 4 bases and J by 4 bases, with 12 bases between them. The CDR3 reads CASSYFRRADTQYF. CDR3 coding DNA: TGTGCCAGCAGTTACTTCCGCCGCGCAGATACGCAGTATTTT.